Included here is one T cell receptor (beta chain) sequence, with context. The data were taken from a study of blood T cell repertoires in COVID-19. Study as a whole: In each case, the material was cDNA or gDNA derived from T cells, B-cell-depleted T cells, or PBMCs.

This CDR3 spans 16 amino acids. V shed 5 bases and J shed 4 bases, with 18 bases lying between them. Germline CDR1 reads SNHLY; CDR2 reads FYNNEI. Here immunoSEQ multiplex PCR was the method, and the copy in TCRdb shows in-frame clones only, minus some. The sample shows approximately 130,000 clones, around 78% of them seen only once. The V call is TRBV2, the J call TRBJ1-5, with a possible D match to TRBD1 (5 bases). Sequenced input: peripheral blood. The source of this sequence is a human donor in a cohort sampled during active COVID-19. This CDR3 is CASSSGTPLSNQPQHF. The CDR3 DNA follows: TGTGCCAGCAGTAGCGGGACCCCCCTCTCTAATCAGCCCCAGCATTTT.